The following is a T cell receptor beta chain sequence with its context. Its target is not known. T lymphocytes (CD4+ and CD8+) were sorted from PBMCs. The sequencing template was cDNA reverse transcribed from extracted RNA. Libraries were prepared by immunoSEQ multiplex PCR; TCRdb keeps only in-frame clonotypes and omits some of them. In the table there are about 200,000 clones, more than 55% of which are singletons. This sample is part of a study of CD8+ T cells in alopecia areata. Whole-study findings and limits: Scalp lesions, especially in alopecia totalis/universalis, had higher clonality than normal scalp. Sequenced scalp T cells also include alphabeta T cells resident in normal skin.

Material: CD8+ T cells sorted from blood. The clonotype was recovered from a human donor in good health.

In DNA, the CDR3 is TGTGCCAGCAGCTTATCAGTGCTTGACTATGGCTACACCTTC. Amino acid sequence: CASSLSVLDYGYTF. The V gene is TRBV7-9, the J gene TRBJ1-2; no definite D call. CDR1 and CDR2 from the germline V gene are SEHNR and FQNEAQ (reference sequence). V was trimmed by 2 bases and J by 3 bases, leaving 10 bases between them. This CDR3 is 14 amino acids long.